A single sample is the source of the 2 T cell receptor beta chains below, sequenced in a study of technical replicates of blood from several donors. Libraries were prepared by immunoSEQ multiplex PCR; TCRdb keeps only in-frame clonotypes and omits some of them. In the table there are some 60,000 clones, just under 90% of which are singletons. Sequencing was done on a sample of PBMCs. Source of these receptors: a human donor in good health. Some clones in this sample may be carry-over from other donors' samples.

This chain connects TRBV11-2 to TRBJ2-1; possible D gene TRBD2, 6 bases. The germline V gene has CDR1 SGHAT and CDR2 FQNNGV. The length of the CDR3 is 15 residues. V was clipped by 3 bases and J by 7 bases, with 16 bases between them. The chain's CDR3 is CASSFAGSDGNEQFF. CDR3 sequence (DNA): TGTGCCAGCAGCTTCGCCGGGAGTGACGGGAATGAGCAGTTCTTC.

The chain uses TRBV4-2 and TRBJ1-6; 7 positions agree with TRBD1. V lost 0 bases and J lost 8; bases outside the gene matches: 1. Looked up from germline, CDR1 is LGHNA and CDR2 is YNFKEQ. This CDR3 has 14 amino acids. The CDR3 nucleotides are TGTGCCAGCAGCCAAGAACAGGGGTATTCACCCCTCCACTTT. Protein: CASSQEQGYSPLHF.